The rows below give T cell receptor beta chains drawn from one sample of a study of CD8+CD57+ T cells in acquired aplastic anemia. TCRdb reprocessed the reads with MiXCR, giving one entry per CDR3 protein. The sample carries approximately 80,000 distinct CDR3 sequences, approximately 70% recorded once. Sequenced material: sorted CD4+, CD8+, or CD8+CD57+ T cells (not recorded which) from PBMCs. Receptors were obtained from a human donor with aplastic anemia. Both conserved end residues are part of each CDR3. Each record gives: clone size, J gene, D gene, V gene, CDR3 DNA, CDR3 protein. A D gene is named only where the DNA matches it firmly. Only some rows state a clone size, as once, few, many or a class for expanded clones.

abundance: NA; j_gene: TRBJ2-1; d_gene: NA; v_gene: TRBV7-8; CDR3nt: TGTGCCAGCACCTTGACGCGGCACGACAATGAGCAGTTCTTC; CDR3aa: CASTLTRHDNEQFF
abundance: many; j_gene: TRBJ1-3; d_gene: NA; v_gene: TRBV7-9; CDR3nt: TGTGCCAGCAGCTTCAAGGGAGGAAACACCATATATTTT; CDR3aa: CASSFKGGNTIYF
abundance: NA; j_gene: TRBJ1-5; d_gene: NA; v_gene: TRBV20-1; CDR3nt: TGCAGTGCTAGATATCCGGACAGCAGCAATCAGCCCCAGCATTTT; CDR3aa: CSARYPDSSNQPQHF
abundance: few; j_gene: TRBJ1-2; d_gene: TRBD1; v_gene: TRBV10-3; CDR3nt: TGTGCCAGCGGACAGGGAACGGGCTACACCTTC; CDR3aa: CASGQGTGYTF
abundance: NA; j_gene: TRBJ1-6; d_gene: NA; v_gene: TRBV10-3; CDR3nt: TGTGCCACCCACAGGGAGGGGGGTAATTCACCCCTCCACTTT; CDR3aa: CATHREGGNSPLHF
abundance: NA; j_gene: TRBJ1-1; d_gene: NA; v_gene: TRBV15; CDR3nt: TGTGCCACCAGCAAAAACCGTCCGGGGATACTGAACACTGAAGCTTTCTTT; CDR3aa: CATSKNRPGILNTEAFF
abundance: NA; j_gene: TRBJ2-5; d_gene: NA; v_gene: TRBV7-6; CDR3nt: TGTGCCAGCAACCCCGGAACGAAAGAGACCCAGTACTTC; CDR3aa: CASNPGTKETQYF
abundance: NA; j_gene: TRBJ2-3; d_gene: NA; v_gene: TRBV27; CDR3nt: TGTGCCAGCAGTTTCGTCGGGCCCAGCACAGATACGCAGTATTTT; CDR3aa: CASSFVGPSTDTQYF
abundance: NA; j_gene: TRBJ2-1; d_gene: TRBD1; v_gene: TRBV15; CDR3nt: TGTGCCACCAGACGTAAGGGACAGGGACCTGAGCAGTTCTTC; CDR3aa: CATRRKGQGPEQFF
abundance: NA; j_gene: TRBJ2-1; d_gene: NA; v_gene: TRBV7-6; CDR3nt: TGTGCCAGCAGCTTAGGTACCAATGAGCAGTTCTTC; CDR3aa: CASSLGTNEQFF
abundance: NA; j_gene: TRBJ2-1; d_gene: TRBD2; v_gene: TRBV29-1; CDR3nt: TGCAGCGTTGGGCAGGTGGGGGGGACCTCCTCGCAGTTCTTC; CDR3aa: CSVGQVGGTSSQFF
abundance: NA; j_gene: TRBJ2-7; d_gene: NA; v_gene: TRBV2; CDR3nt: TGTGCCAGCCACCTAGTCTACGAGCAGTACTTC; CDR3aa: CASHLVYEQYF
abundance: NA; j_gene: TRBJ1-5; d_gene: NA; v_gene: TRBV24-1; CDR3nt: TGTGCCACCGGGTCGGATCAAGGTCAGCCCCAGCATTTT; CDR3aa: CATGSDQGQPQHF